Listed below are T cell receptor beta chains from one sample, sequenced in a study of T cell repertoires in cytomegalovirus infection. No antigens are known for them. TCRdb passed the reads through MiXCR, listing each CDR3 protein once. This table has around 300,000 distinct CDR3 sequences, about 20% appearing once. The sequences come from cultured PBMCs, collected from culture after CMV antigen stimulation. All receptors come from a human donor in good health (CMV status not recorded). Some clones in this sample may be carry-over from other donors' samples. Both conserved end residues are part of each CDR3. A D gene is named only where the DNA matches it firmly. Size tells how often a clone was seen (once, few, many) or the class of an expanded clone, and some rows leave it out.

j_call | d_call | v_call | clone_size | cdr3_aa | cdr3_nt
TRBJ2-3 | TRBD2 | TRBV7-2 | many | CASSEREGPTDTQYF | TGTGCCAGCAGCGAGCGGGAGGGCCCGACAGATACGCAGTATTTT
TRBJ1-3 | NA | TRBV7-2 | many | CASSSRPSSGNTIYF | TGTGCCAGCAGCTCTCGTCCCAGCTCTGGAAACACCATATATTTT
TRBJ1-2 | NA | TRBV4-1 | few | CASSPSYEGGGYTF | TGCGCCAGCAGCCCTTCCTACGAGGGGGGAGGCTACACCTTC
TRBJ1-1 | TRBD1 | TRBV7-2 | many | CASSTGQMNTEAFF | TGTGCCAGCAGCACGGGACAGATGAACACTGAAGCTTTCTTT
TRBJ1-6 | TRBD1 | TRBV7-2 | many | CASSPQGGTDPLHF | TGTGCCAGCAGCCCCCAGGGGGGGACGGATCCCCTCCACTTT
TRBJ2-3 | TRBD1 | TRBV6-1 | few | CASPPRQGPADTQYF | TGTGCCAGCCCTCCACGACAGGGGCCCGCAGATACGCAGTATTTT
TRBJ2-7 | TRBD1 | TRBV7-8 | NA | CASSQPRDRYYEQYF | TGTGCCAGCAGCCAACCCCGGGACAGGTACTACGAGCAGTACTTC
TRBJ2-1 | NA | TRBV6-2/TRBV6-3 | many | CASSYSGAAYNEQFF | TGTGCCAGCAGTTACTCGGGGGCAGCTTACAATGAGCAGTTCTTC
TRBJ2-7 | NA | TRBV5-1 | NA | CASRGQVYEQYF | TGCGCCAGCCGCGGCCAGGTTTACGAGCAGTACTTC
TRBJ1-6 | NA | TRBV7-2 | many | CASSLEPGIVSPLHF | TGTGCCAGCAGCTTAGAACCGGGGATAGTCTCACCCCTCCACTTT
TRBJ2-1 | NA | TRBV6-6 | few | CASSSDGFRVEQFF | TGTGCCAGCAGTTCAGACGGGTTTCGAGTAGAGCAGTTCTTC
TRBJ2-2 | NA | TRBV5-4 | NA | CASSVTVGGELFF | TGTGCCAGCAGCGTGACAGTTGGCGGGGAGCTGTTTTTT
TRBJ2-7 | TRBD2 | TRBV6-2/TRBV6-3 | NA | CATFSGVEYEQYF | TGTGCCACCTTTAGCGGGGTGGAGTACGAGCAGTACTTC
TRBJ2-2 | NA | TRBV24-1 | NA | CATSATSTGELFF | TGTGCCACCAGTGCAACTAGCACCGGGGAGCTGTTTTTT
TRBJ1-2 | TRBD1 | TRBV19 | few | CASSRDRANGYTF | TGTGCCAGTAGTAGGGACAGGGCGAATGGCTACACCTTC
TRBJ2-7 | NA | TRBV7-8 | many | CASSLIWENEQYF | TGTGCCAGCAGCTTAATTTGGGAAAACGAGCAGTACTTC
TRBJ2-4 | NA | TRBV6-2/TRBV6-3 | NA | CASSYIGVRRYF | TGTGCCAGCAGTTACATCGGGGTGCGGAGGTACTTC